These 6 T cell receptor beta chains were sequenced from one sample in a study of T cell responses to AZD1222 COVID-19 vaccine. TCRdb's copy holds only in-frame clones and misses some; the assay was immunoSEQ multiplex PCR. The table records roughly 110,000 clones, around 90% of them present only once. This material consisted of peripheral blood, taken on day 0 of AZD1222 vaccination. The receptor set was obtained from an adult in good health.

For the CDR3, the DNA is TGTGCCAGCAGCGTAGGGAGTGCGCGTAACACCGGGGAGCTGTTTTTT. It translates to CASSVGSARNTGELFF. The rearrangement uses TRBV9 and TRBJ2-2, with unresolved D. Trimming left V 0 bases short and J 2 bases short, with 11 bases between. CDR1 and CDR2 (germline): SGDLS, YYNGEE. This CDR3 is 16 amino acids long. The entire variable domain, with the rest obtained from reference TRBV9 and TRBJ2-2, is as follows: DSGVTQTPKHLITATGQRVTLRCSPRSGDLSVYWYQQSLDQGLQFLIQYYNGEERAKGNILERFSAQQFPDLHSELNLSSLELGDSALYFCASSVGSARNTGELFFGEGSRLTVL.

The genes are TRBV5-4 and TRBJ2-1; possibly TRBD1 for D (6 bases). Trimming took off 4 bases at V and 8 bases at J, with 13 bases between the two ends. The CDR3 spans 13 residues. The V gene's germline CDR1 is SGHNT and CDR2 YYREEE (reference sequence). The chain's CDR3 is CASSPGTRDEQFF. The CDR3 nucleotides are TGTGCCAGCAGCCCCGGGACACGGGATGAGCAGTTCTTC.

The chain couples TRBV19 to TRBJ2-1, with TRBD1 matching over 12 bases. V dropped 4 bases and J dropped 0; count of bases not matched to a gene: 13. CDR1 and CDR2 (germline): LNHDA, SQIVND (reference sequence). The CDR3 extends over 20 amino acids. The CDR3 is CASSKVPGQGAYSSYNEQFF. CDR3 DNA: TGTGCCAGTAGTAAAGTACCGGGACAGGGGGCTTACAGCTCCTACAATGAGCAGTTCTTC.

The chain links TRBV7-9 to TRBJ2-1, with 8 bases matching TRBD2. Germline assignment: CDR1 SEHNR and CDR2 FQNEAQ (reference sequence). V gave up 5 bases and J gave up 6 bases; unmatched junction bases: 9. The CDR3 spans 15 residues. The CDR3 loop reads CASSQGAGAGNEQFF. For the CDR3, the DNA is TGTGCCAGCAGCCAAGGAGCGGGAGCAGGCAATGAGCAGTTCTTC.

The gene calls are TRBV6-6 and TRBJ1-2, with 7 bases that match TRBD1. With V trimmed by 4 bases and J by 6 bases, 5 bases remained unmatched. Per the germline V gene, CDR1 is MNHNY and CDR2 is SVGAGI (reference sequence). This CDR3 is 13 amino acids long. This CDR3 reads CASSSQTGNGYTF. CDR3 DNA sequence: TGTGCCAGCAGTTCCCAGACAGGGAATGGCTACACCTTC.

V and J are TRBV9 and TRBJ2-5; 7 nucleotides agree with TRBD2. CDR3 size: 13 residues. Germline values: CDR1 SGDLS, CDR2 YYNGEE. The junction had 1 base not matched to a gene; V was cut back by 4 bases and J by 1 base. CDR3 sequence (DNA): TGTGCCAGCAGCCTAGCGGTCCAAGAGACCCAGTACTTC. As protein: CASSLAVQETQYF. Variable domain in full (rest from reference TRBV9 and TRBJ2-5): DSGVTQTPKHLITATGQRVTLRCSPRSGDLSVYWYQQSLDQGLQFLIQYYNGEERAKGNILERFSAQQFPDLHSELNLSSLELGDSALYFCASSLAVQETQYFGPGTRLLVL.